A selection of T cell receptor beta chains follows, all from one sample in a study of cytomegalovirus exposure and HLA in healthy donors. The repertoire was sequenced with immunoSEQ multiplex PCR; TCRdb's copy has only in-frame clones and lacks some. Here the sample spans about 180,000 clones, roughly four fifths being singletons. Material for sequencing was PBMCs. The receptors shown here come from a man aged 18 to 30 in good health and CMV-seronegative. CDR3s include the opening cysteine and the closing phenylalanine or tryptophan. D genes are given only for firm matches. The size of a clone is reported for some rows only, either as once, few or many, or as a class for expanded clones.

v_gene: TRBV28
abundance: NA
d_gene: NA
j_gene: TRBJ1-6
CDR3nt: TGTGCCAGCAGTATCAACGCATACAGAAATTCACCCCTCCACTTT
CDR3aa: CASSINAYRNSPLHF

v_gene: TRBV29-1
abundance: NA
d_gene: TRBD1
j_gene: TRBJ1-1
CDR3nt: TGCAGCGTCCAAGGGACAGGGGGAGGACGGAACACTGAAGCTTTCTTT
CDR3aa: CSVQGTGGGRNTEAFF

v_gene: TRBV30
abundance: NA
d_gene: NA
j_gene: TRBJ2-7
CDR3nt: TGTGCCTGGAGCGCCCAGGGCTACGAGCAGTACTTC
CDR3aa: CAWSAQGYEQYF

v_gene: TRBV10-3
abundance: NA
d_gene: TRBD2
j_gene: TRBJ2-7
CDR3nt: TGTGCCATCAGTGGCGGGGGAGGAGCCTACGAGCAGTACTTC
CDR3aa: CAISGGGGAYEQYF

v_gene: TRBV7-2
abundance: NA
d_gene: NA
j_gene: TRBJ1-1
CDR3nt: TGTGCCAGCAGTCTCGGGACACCTGAAGCTTTCTTT
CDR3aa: CASSLGTPEAFF

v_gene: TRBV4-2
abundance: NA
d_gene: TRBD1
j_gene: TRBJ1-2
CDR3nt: TGTGCCAGCAGCCAAGATGGGACAGCCAACTATGGCTACACCTTC
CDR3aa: CASSQDGTANYGYTF

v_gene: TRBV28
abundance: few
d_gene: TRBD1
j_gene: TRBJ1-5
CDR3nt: TGTGCCAGCAGTTCAGGGGGCGTTTCCAATCAGCCCCAGCATTTT
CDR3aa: CASSSGGVSNQPQHF

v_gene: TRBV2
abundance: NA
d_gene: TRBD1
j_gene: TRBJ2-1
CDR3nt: TGTGCCAGCCCTCGGACAGGGGGCAGCTCCTACAATGAGCAGTTCTTC
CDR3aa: CASPRTGGSSYNEQFF

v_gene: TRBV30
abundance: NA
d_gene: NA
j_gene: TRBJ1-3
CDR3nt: TGTGCCTGGAGTGTCGGGAGCTCTGGAAACACCATATATTTT
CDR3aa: CAWSVGSSGNTIYF

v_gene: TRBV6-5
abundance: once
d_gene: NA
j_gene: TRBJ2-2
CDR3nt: TGTGCCAGTGTAGCGACGAACACCGGGGAGCTGTTTTTT
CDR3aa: CASVATNTGELFF

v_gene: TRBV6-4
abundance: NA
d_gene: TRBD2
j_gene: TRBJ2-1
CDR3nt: TGTGCCAGCAGTAGGACTAGCGGGGCCTCGACGACGACCAATGAGCAGTTCTTC
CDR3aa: CASSRTSGASTTTNEQFF

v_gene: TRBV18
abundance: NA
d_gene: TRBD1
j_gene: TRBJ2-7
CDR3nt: TGTGCCAGCTCACCAGGGACAGGGGGCCGGGAGCAGTACTTC
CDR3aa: CASSPGTGGREQYF

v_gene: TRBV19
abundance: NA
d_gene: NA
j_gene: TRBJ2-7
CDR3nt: TGTGCCAGTAGTAGTCCGCAGTACGAGCAGTACTTC
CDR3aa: CASSSPQYEQYF

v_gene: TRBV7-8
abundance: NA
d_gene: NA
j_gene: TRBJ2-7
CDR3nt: TGTGCCAGCAGCTCACCCCAGAGAGCGCGCTACGAGCAGTACTTC
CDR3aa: CASSSPQRARYEQYF

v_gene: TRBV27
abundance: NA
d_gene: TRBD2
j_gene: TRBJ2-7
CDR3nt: TGTGCCAGCAGTTTAGGGACTAGCGGGAGCATGGGCGAGCAGTACTTC
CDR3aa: CASSLGTSGSMGEQYF

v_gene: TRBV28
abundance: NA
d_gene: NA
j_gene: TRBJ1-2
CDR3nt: TGTGCCAGCAGTGCCCAGGTCTATGGCTACACCTTC
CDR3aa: CASSAQVYGYTF

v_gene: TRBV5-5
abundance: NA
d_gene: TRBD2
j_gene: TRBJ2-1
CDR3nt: TGTGCCAGCAGCTTGTGGGGGCGGGGGGGCTACAATGAGCAGTTCTTC
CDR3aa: CASSLWGRGGYNEQFF

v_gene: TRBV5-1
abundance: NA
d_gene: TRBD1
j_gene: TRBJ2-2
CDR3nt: TGCGCCAGCACACCGGGACAGGGGAGCTCCGGGGAGCTGTTTTTT
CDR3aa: CASTPGQGSSGELFF

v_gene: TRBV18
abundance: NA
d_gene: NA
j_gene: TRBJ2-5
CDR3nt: TGTGCCAGCTCACGTGGCAACCAAGAGACCCAGTACTTC
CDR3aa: CASSRGNQETQYF

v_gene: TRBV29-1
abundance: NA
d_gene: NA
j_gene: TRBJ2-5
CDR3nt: TGCAGCGTTGAAGGGAGGGTACAAGAGACCCAGTACTTC
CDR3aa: CSVEGRVQETQYF

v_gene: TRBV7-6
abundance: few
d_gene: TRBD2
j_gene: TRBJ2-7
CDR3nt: TGTGCCAGCAGCCTTATAGGGGCCGCGGGGGGCGAGCAGTACTTC
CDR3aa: CASSLIGAAGGEQYF

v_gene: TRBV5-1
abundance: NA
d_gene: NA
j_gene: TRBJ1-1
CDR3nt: TGCGCCAGCAGCCCGACCGCGGGGGGAGCTTTCTTT
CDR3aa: CASSPTAGGAFF

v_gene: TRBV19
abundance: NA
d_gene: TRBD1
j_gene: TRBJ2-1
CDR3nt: TGTGCCAGTCGAGCCTCCTGGCAGGGGGCGTACAATGAGCAGTTCTTC
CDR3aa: CASRASWQGAYNEQFF

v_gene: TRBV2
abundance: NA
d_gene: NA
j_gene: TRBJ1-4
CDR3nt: TGTGCCAGCAGAGCAGGGGAGGGTGAAAAACTGTTTTTT
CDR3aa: CASRAGEGEKLFF

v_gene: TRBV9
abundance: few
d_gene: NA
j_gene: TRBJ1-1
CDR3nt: TGTGCCAGCAGCCCATCGCCCGGGGAGAACACTGAAGCTTTCTTT
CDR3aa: CASSPSPGENTEAFF

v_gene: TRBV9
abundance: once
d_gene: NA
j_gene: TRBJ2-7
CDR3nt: TGTGCCAGCAGCGTCGGGGGGCCGACCTACGAGCAGTACTTC
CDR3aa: CASSVGGPTYEQYF

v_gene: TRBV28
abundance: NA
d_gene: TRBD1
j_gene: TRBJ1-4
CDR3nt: TGTGCCAGCAGGGCGACAGGGCTCACTGAAAAACTGTTTTTT
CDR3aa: CASRATGLTEKLFF

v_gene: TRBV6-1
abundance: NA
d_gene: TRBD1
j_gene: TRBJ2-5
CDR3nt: TGTGCCAGCAGTGAAGCGGCAGGGGGAAGCCAAGAGACCCAGTACTTC
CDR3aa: CASSEAAGGSQETQYF

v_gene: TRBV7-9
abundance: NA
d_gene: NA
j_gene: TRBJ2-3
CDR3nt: TGTTCCAGCAGCTCCGAGGGGAGGAGGGGAGGTACAGATACGCAGTATTTT
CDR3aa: CSSSSEGRRGGTDTQYF

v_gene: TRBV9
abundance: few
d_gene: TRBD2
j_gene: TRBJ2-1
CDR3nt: TGTGCCAGCAGCGTTAGTACTAGCGGGGATGAGCAGTTCTTC
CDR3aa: CASSVSTSGDEQFF

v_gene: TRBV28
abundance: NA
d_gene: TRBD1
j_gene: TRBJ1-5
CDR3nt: TGTGCCAGCAGTTCCCCGGGACAGGGAGTTTGGCGCAATCAGCCCCAGCATTTT
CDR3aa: CASSSPGQGVWRNQPQHF

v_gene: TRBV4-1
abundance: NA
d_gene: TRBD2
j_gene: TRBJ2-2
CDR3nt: TGCGCCAGCAGAGGTGAAGGGCTAGCGGGGGGCACCGGGGAGCTGTTTTTT
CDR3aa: CASRGEGLAGGTGELFF

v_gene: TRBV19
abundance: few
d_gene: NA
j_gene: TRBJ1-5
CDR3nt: TGTGCCAGTAGTATAGGCGGGGGGGGCAATCAGCCCCAGCATTTT
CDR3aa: CASSIGGGGNQPQHF

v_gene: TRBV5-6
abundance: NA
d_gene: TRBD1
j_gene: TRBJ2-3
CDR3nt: TGTGCCAGCAGACCGACAGGGATCGGGCCGCAGTATTTT
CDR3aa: CASRPTGIGPQYF

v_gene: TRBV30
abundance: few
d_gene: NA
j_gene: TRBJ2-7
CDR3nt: TGTGCCTGGAGGAAGGGGCTCCACTACGAGCAGTACTTC
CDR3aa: CAWRKGLHYEQYF

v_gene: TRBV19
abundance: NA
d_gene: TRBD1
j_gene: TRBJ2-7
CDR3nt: TGTGCCAGTAGTACGACAGGGACAGCACCTTACGAGCAGTACTTC
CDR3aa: CASSTTGTAPYEQYF

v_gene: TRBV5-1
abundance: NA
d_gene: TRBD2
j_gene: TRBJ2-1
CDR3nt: TGCGCCAGCAGCTTTCAGGGGACTAGCGGGTACAATGAGCAGTTCTTC
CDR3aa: CASSFQGTSGYNEQFF

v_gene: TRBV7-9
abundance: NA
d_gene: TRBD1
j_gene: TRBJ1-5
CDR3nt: TGTGCCAGCAGCCGGACAGGGGGCAATCAGCCCCAGCATTTT
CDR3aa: CASSRTGGNQPQHF

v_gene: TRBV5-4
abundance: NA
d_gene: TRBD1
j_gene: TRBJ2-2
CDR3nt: TGTGCCAGCACCCTGGGACAGACTGGACCCGGGGAGCTGTTTTTT
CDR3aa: CASTLGQTGPGELFF

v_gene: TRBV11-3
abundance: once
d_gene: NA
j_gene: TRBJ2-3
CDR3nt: TGTGCCAGCAGCAGAACCGCGCGAGATACGCAGTATTTT
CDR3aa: CASSRTARDTQYF

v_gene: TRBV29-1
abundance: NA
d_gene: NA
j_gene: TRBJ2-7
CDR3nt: TGCAGCGTTGAAGTGGGGCAGGGAAGTCCGCAGTACTTC
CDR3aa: CSVEVGQGSPQYF

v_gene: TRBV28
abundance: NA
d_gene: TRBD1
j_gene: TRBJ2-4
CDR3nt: TGTGCCAGCAGTTCCTTATGGACAGGGCGAGGAGCCAAAAACATTCAGTACTTC
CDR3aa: CASSSLWTGRGAKNIQYF

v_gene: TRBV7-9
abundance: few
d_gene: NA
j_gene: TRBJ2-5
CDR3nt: TGTGCCAGCAGCCCAAGGGGGTACGGAGAGACCCAGTACTTC
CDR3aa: CASSPRGYGETQYF

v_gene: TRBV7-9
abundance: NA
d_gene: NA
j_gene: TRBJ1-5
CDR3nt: TGTGCCAGCAGCTTCGAAGGGGGGGGACAGCCCCAGCATTTT
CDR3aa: CASSFEGGGQPQHF

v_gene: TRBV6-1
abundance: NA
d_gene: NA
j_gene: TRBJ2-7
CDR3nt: TGTGCCAGCAGTGAATGGGCAGGGGGGACCTACGAGCAGTACTTC
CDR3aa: CASSEWAGGTYEQYF

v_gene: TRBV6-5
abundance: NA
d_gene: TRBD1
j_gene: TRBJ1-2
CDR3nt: TGTGCCAGCAGCTCTAGGGGACAGGGGTTGTATGGCTACACCTTC
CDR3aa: CASSSRGQGLYGYTF

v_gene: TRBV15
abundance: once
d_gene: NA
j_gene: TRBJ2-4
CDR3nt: TGTGCCACCAGCAGAGATCAGGGGTTCGTGAACATTCAGTACTTC
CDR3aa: CATSRDQGFVNIQYF

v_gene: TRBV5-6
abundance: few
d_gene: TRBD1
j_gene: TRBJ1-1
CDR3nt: TGTGCCAGCAGCTTCGACAGGGGTGCTTTGGGCACTGAAGCTTTCTTT
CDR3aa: CASSFDRGALGTEAFF

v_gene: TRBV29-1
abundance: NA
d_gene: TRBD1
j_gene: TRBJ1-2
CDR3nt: TGCAGCTCCCGCCCCCTCGGGACAGGCTATGGCTACACCTTC
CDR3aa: CSSRPLGTGYGYTF

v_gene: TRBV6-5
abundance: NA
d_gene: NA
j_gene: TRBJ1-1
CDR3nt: TGTGCCAGCACCCCGGGGCAGGGGCGGACTGAAGCTTTCTTT
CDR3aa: CASTPGQGRTEAFF